This paragraph covers one T cell receptor beta chain sequence. The target antigen is unknown. Via MiXCR, TCRdb re-called the reads, giving one row per CDR3 protein. The table has approximately 990,000 distinct CDR3 sequences, around 29% seen once. This entry belongs to a study of T cell repertoires in cytomegalovirus infection. For the study at large: CMV infection plus the matching HLA type was flagged by public TCR beta signatures.

The CDR3 totals 12 residues. J lost 7 bases, V lost 10 bases, and 6 bases had no gene match. CDR1 and CDR2 (germline): MNHNS, SASEGT. This chain joins TRBV6-1 and TRBJ2-2; 7 bases match TRBD1. Sequences were derived from cultured CD8+ T cells from PBMCs, sampled from culture after CMV antigen stimulation. This clonotype was obtained from a human donor in good health (CMV status not recorded). Some clones in this sample may be carry-over from other donors' samples. The CDR3 DNA follows: TGTGCCATCGACAGGGCCAGCGGGGAGCTGTTTTTT. Translated, it gives CAIDRASGELFF.